The 31 T cell receptor beta chains reported below all come from one sample, sequenced in a study of tumor and adjacent non-tumor tissue in lung cancer. This sample's RNA came from whole unsorted tissue. Three rounds of nested PCR, following a modified ARM-PCR protocol, produced the TCRbeta library. A single record per CDR3 protein comes from TCRdb applying MiXCR to the multiplex PCR reads. The sample comprises around 86,000 distinct CDR3 sequences, just under 75% of which are singletons, and roughly 9% rests with the top ten. The sequenced material came from lung tumor tissue. The receptors come from a woman aged 40 to 49 with non-small cell lung cancer.

On this clonotype: A junction end diverges from the germline sequence, so it may reflect a read error. CDR3 nucleotides: TGTAGCGGTGTGGGAGGGGGGCATACGCAGTATTTT. Translating gives CSGVGGGHTQYF. The rearrangement joins TRBV29-1 to TRBJ2-3, with D possibly TRBD2 on 7 matching bases. The CDR3 totals 12 residues. The germline CDR1 and CDR2 sequences are SQVTM and ANQGSEA.

This clonotype showed up just a few times. This rearrangement joins TRBV28 to TRBJ2-7; no firm D call. Germline CDR1 is MDHEN and CDR2 is SYDVKM. This CDR3 contains 12 residues. Trimming pared 8 bases from V and 4 bases from J, leaving 12 bases between. The chain's CDR3 is CASGMGSYEQYF. The CDR3 coding sequence is TGTGCCAGCGGGATGGGCTCTTACGAGCAGTACTTC.

V is TRBV4-1 and J is TRBJ2-7, with 8 bases aligning to TRBD1. V trimming: 8 bases; J trimming: 2 bases; junction bases outside the gene matches: 8. CDR1 and CDR2 (germline): MGHRA, YSYEKL. The CDR3 is 14 residues long. CDR3 DNA: TGCGCCAGCGGTCAGAGGACAGGGACCTACGAGCAGTACTTC. This gives the protein CASGQRTGTYEQYF.

The V call is TRBV20-1, the J call TRBJ1-4, with TRBD1 matching over 8 bases. The germline CDR1 and CDR2 sequences are DFQATT and SNEGSKA (reference sequence). V was clipped by 2 bases and J by 10 bases; unmatched bases: 9. The CDR3 spans 14 residues. The chain's CDR3 is CSARLRTGLGKLFF. The CDR3 DNA reads as TGCAGTGCTAGACTCAGGACAGGGCTTGGAAAACTGTTTTTT.

The chain has TRBV7-3 and TRBJ2-5; D tentatively reads TRBD1 or TRBD2 (7 bases each). V was shortened by 5 bases and J by 10 bases, with 29 bases between the two germline ends. The CDR3 extends over 17 amino acids. CDR1 and CDR2 (germline): SGHTA, FQGTGA. The CDR3 spells CASSPLGGGRERKIQYF. The CDR3 DNA follows: TGTGCCAGCAGCCCCTTGGGAGGGGGCAGGGAGAGAAAGATCCAGTACTTC. The full variable domain, its missing parts supplied by reference TRBV7-3 and TRBJ2-5, is GAGVSQTPSNKVTEKGKYVELRCDPISGHTALYWYRQSLGQGPEFLIYFQGTGAADDSGLPNDRFFAVRPEGSVSTLKIQRTERGDSAVYLCASSPLGGGRERKIQYFGPGTRLLVL.

About this clonotype: Sequence at one end of the junction differs from germline and may be a read error. This chain uses TRBV6-6 with TRBJ2-7, with D perhaps TRBD1 (5 bases). The CDR3 length is 12 residues. Germline CDR1 and CDR2: MNHNY and SVGAGI (reference sequence). For the CDR3, the DNA is TGTGTCAGCAGTCCAGGGAATTACGAGCAGTACTTC. It codes for CVSSPGNYEQYF.

CDR3: CASSLVRGTGELFF. For the CDR3, the DNA is TGTGCCAGCAGCTTGGTCAGGGGCACCGGGGAGCTGTTTTTT. The rearrangement joins TRBV5-7 to TRBJ2-2; maybe TRBD1 (6 bases). TRBV5-7 is reported as an ORF; its role is uncertain. V was pared by 0 bases and J by 4 bases, with 7 bases between. The CDR3 is 14 amino acids.

This clonotype has a handful of counts. The chain is built from TRBV2 and TRBJ1-5, with a possible D match to TRBD1 (5 bases). Trimming cost V 5 bases and J 4 bases, with 9 bases left between them. CDR3 length equals 13 residues. Germline V gene lookup returns CDR1 SNHLY and CDR2 FYNNEI. The CDR3 loop reads CASSWGENQPQHF. The CDR3 DNA reads as TGTGCCAGCAGTTGGGGGGAGAATCAGCCCCAGCATTTT.

Concerning this clonotype: A much larger clone differs by one base, so this may be a read error. The chain uses TRBV7-9 and TRBJ2-5; no clear D. This CDR3 has 11 residues. Trimming cost V 11 bases and J 5 bases, with 12 bases left between them. Germline V gene data show CDR1 as SEHNR and CDR2 as FQNEAQ (reference sequence). The CDR3, as DNA: TGTGCCGGCACCCCATTGGAGACCCAGTACTTC. It yields the protein CAGTPLETQYF.

A word on this clonotype: One junction end does not reproduce the germline sequence, and a read error may be involved. DNA for the CDR3: TGTGCCAGTAGTTACTCTCAGGGTCCCTCTGGAAACATCACATATTTT. Protein: CASSYSQGPSGNITYF. V usage is TRBV6-5 and J usage is TRBJ1-3; TRBD1 might be the D (5 bases). This CDR3 comprises 16 residues. CDR1 and CDR2 (germline): MNHEY, SVGAGI.

Notes on this clonotype: This CDR3 is missing its conserved last phenylalanine or tryptophan, likely due to a read error. V usage is TRBV5-4 and J usage is TRBJ1-2; TRBD1 is a possible D gene (5 bases). Trimming removed 2 bases from V and 3 bases from J, with 17 bases in between. The CDR3 sequence is 16 residues long. Germline loops: CDR1 SGHNT, CDR2 YYREEE (reference sequence). In nucleotides, the CDR3 is TGTGCCAGCAGCTTAGAGGCAGGGATGGTGGACTATGGCTACACCTCC. As protein: CASSLEAGMVDYGYTS.

Details on this clonotype: Possible read error: a much larger clone is one base away. The chain recombines TRBV14 with TRBJ2-5; D is unresolved. The CDR3 runs to 15 residues. The germline V gene has CDR1 SGHDN and CDR2 FVKESK. The CDR3 region is CASSQDGGRQETRYF. The CDR3 nucleotides read TGTGCCAGCAGCCAAGATGGCGGCCGACAAGAGACCCGGTACTTC.

Many counts were recorded for this clonotype. The chain joins TRBV25-1 to TRBJ2-7, with 14 bases identical to TRBD2. V lost 0 bases and J lost 10; bases outside the gene matches: 8. Germline assignment: CDR1 MGHDK and CDR2 SYGVNS. The CDR3 covers 16 residues. The CDR3 sequence: CASSEYTGLAGAYQYF. The CDR3 DNA is TGTGCCAGCAGTGAATATACGGGACTAGCGGGAGCTTATCAGTACTTC.

This clonotype was seen only a few times. The chain uses TRBV7-9 and TRBJ2-2, with D perhaps matching TRBD2 (5 bases). The CDR3 consists of 15 residues. V lost 5 bases and J lost 1, with 11 bases in between. Germline CDR1 reads SEHNR; CDR2 reads FQNEAQ (reference sequence). CDR3 sequence: CASSPPRGNTGELFF. The CDR3 DNA reads as TGTGCCAGCAGCCCCCCACGGGGGAACACCGGGGAGCTGTTTTTT.

Points on this clonotype: One junction end does not reproduce the germline sequence, and a read error may be involved. The rearrangement uses TRBV5-1 and TRBJ1-6; D is ambiguous. The CDR3 spans 15 residues. The germline V gene encodes CDR1 SGHRS and CDR2 YFSETQ. CDR3 DNA: TGCGCCAGCAGCTTGGAGGTTGGCGCCAATTCACCCCACCACTTT. Its protein is CASSLEVGANSPHHF.

Remarks on this clonotype: A much larger clone differs from this one at a single base, so this may be a read error. The chain links TRBV28 to TRBJ1-1; weak D call: TRBD1 (5 bases). CDR3 length: 16 residues. Deletions cut 6 bases from V and 4 bases from J, with 21 bases between. Germline CDR1 is MDHEN and CDR2 is SYDVKM. The DNA for the CDR3 is TGTGCCAGCAGCCCATCCCCGGGGGGGGGACGCACTGAAGCTTTCTTT. Translated, it gives CASSPSPGGGRTEAFF.

This clonotype was recorded many times. The genes are TRBV20-1 and TRBJ2-1; tentative D call: TRBD1 (7 bases). The V end lost 7 bases, the J end lost 6 bases, and 19 bases lay between the germline ends. Germline lookup yields CDR1 DFQATT and CDR2 SNEGSKA (reference sequence). The CDR3 has 14 residues. The chain's CDR3 is CSVQGGLDSNEQFF. CDR3 nucleotides: TGCAGTGTTCAGGGGGGACTGGACAGCAATGAGCAGTTCTTC.

Turning to this clonotype: The conserved phenylalanine or tryptophan normally closing the CDR3 is absent here, so this likely arose from a read error. V gene TRBV6-5 combines with J gene TRBJ2-2; D perhaps matches TRBD1 (6 bases). Deletions cut 6 bases from V and 6 bases from J, with 17 bases between. Germline V CDR1 and CDR2: MNHEY, SVGAGI. CDR3 length: 15 residues. CDR3 region: CASSYHRAYPGELFY. For the CDR3, the DNA is TGTGCCAGCAGCTATCACAGGGCGTATCCCGGGGAGCTGTTTTAT.

This clonotype showed up just a few times. A single base separates this from a much larger clone, so it may be a read error. The chain couples TRBV6-6 to TRBJ2-7; D possibly corresponds to TRBD1 (6 bases). Germline CDR1 reads MNHNY; CDR2 reads SVGAGI (reference sequence). Deletions cut 4 bases from V and 5 bases from J, with 15 bases between. The CDR3 sequence is 14 residues long. The CDR3 DNA is TGTGCCAGCAGTTGTCTCCGGGACAAGGACGAGCAGTACTTC. Its translation: CASSCLRDKDEQYF.

Notes on this clonotype: Sequence at one end of the junction differs from germline and may be a read error. The chain joins TRBV6-6 to TRBJ1-1; no firm D call. Germline-derived CDR1 and CDR2 are MNHNY and SVGAGI (reference sequence). The CDR3 extends over 15 amino acids. CDR3 loop: CASNGRGGMNTETFF. CDR3 DNA: TGTGCCAGCAATGGACGGGGTGGAATGAACACTGAAACTTTCTTT.

This clonotype has only one observation. This likely comes from a read error, as the CDR3 has no conserved phenylalanine or tryptophan at its end. The CDR3 region has the DNA TGTACCAGCAGTTTAGAAGGAGCTCAAGAGACCCAGTACTTA. Protein: CTSSLEGAQETQYL. The rearrangement joins TRBV12-3 or TRBV12-4 to TRBJ2-5; D remains unclear. The CDR3 is 14 amino acids.

About this clonotype: This clone may be a read error of a much larger clone one base away. The CDR3 DNA is TGTGCCAGCAATGAGCGGGGGACTAGCGTTCCAGATACGCAGTATTTT. Amino acid sequence: CASNERGTSVPDTQYF. The V gene is TRBV2, the J gene TRBJ2-3; 10 nucleotides line up with TRBD2. Trimming at V came to 7 bases and at J to 4 bases, leaving 11 bases not matched to a gene. Germline CDR1 and CDR2: SNHLY and FYNNEI. CDR3 size: 16 residues.

This clonotype came up many times. The J gene is TRBJ2-5, the V gene TRBV2; 8 bases line up with TRBD2. CDR3 size: 14 residues. Germline V lookup: CDR1 SNHLY, CDR2 FYNNEI. V was pared by 5 bases and J by 2 bases, with 4 bases of the junction left unmatched. The CDR3 DNA reads TGTGCCAGCAGTCCGGGACTAGGGCAAGAGACCCAGTACTTC. It is translated as CASSPGLGQETQYF.

Comments on this clonotype: One base away lies a much larger clone, so this may be a sequencing read error. V is TRBV19 and J is TRBJ2-7; no definite D call. This CDR3 is built from 12 residues. Looked up from germline, CDR1 is LNHDA and CDR2 is SQIVND (reference sequence). The CDR3 DNA is TGTGCCACCGTGGATCGAACCTACGGGCAGTACTTC. It specifies CATVDRTYGQYF.

Comments on this clonotype: One junction end disagrees with the germline gene, perhaps due to a read error. The chain employs TRBV11-1 and TRBJ2-1; the D call may be TRBD1 or TRBD2 (5 bases each). The CDR3 sequence is 17 residues long. Germline V gives CDR1 SGHAT, CDR2 FQDESV (reference sequence). The CDR3 DNA sequence: TGTGCCAGCAGCTCTATGGACTGGACAAGCTCCTACAATGAGCTGTTCTTC. Protein: CASSSMDWTSSYNELFF.

As regards this clonotype: This CDR3 is missing its conserved last phenylalanine or tryptophan, likely due to a read error. The chain couples TRBV6-5 to TRBJ2-4, with TRBD1 as a possible D gene (6 bases). This CDR3 has 13 amino acids. Germline V CDR1 and CDR2: MNHEY, SVGAGI. V shed 6 bases and J shed 7 bases, with 13 bases lying between them. CDR3 in amino acids: CASSQTGWNIQYY. In nucleotides, the CDR3 is TGTGCCAGCAGCCAGACAGGATGGAACATTCAGTACTAC.

The chain uses TRBV18 and TRBJ1-5; D perhaps matches TRBD1 (6 bases). CDR3 length equals 13 residues. Germline assignment: CDR1 KGHSH and CDR2 LQKENI. The V gene lost 2 bases and the J gene lost 5 bases, with 7 bases spanning the gap. Here the CDR3 DNA reads TGTGCCAGCTCACCAGACAGGCATCAGCCCCAGCATTTT. It specifies CASSPDRHQPQHF.

Notes on this clonotype: The CDR3 ends on some other residue instead of the conserved phenylalanine or tryptophan, so this is likely a read error. The V and J genes are TRBV11-3 and TRBJ1-5; D is perhaps TRBD1 (6 bases). The CDR3 runs to 14 residues. With 3 bases removed from V and 11 bases from J, the gap between germline ends came to 17 bases. Germline loops: CDR1 SGHNT, CDR2 YENEEA. The CDR3 loop reads CASSFTQGGGAQHC. The DNA of the CDR3 is TGTGCCAGCAGCTTTACACAGGGTGGTGGGGCCCAGCATTGT.

Notes on this clonotype: One end of the junction does not line up with germline, which may come from a read error. This chain links TRBV10-2 with TRBJ2-3; TRBD2 aligns across 7 bases. Germline lookup yields CDR1 WSHSY and CDR2 SAAADI. The CDR3 consists of 16 residues. The CDR3 here is CASRLAPSGLTDMQYF. The CDR3 bases are TGCGCTAGCAGATTGGCGCCTAGCGGCCTCACAGATATGCAGTATTTT.

This clonotype was seen only once. The conserved final phenylalanine or tryptophan is absent from the CDR3, which likely points to a read error. The chain employs TRBV11-3 and TRBJ1-1; no clear D. CDR3 size: 13 residues. Germline CDR1 is SGHNT and CDR2 is YENEEA. Trimming shortened V by 7 bases and J by 2 bases, and 11 bases separated the two germline ends. The CDR3 sequence: CASTRTSNTEAFY. The CDR3 coding sequence is TGTGCCAGCACCCGAACAAGTAACACTGAAGCTTTCTAT.

As to this clonotype: The final CDR3 position lacks the conserved phenylalanine or tryptophan, pointing to a likely read error. The chain carries TRBV11-2 and TRBJ2-3; possible D gene TRBD2, 5 bases. The CDR3 loop spans 15 amino acids. Germline CDR1 reads SGHAT; CDR2 reads FQNNGV. The CDR3 here is CTSSSERMDTDTQYS. CDR3 coding DNA: TGTACCAGCAGCTCTGAGCGGATGGACACAGATACGCAGTATTCT.